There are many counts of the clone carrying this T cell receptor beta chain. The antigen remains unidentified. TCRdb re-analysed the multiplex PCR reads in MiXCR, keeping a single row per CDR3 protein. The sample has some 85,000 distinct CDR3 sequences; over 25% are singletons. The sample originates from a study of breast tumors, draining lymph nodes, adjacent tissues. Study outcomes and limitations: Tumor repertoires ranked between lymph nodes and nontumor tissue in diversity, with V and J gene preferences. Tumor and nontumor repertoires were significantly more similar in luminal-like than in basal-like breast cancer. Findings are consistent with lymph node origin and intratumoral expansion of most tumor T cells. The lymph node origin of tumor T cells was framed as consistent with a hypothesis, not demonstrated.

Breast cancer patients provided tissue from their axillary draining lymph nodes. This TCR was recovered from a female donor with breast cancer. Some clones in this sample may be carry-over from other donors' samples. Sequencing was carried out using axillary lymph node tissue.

The CDR3 DNA sequence: TGTGCCAGCAGCGCCCGGGCCAGTAGGGAGCAGTACTTC. Encoded protein: CASSARASREQYF. The rearrangement joins TRBV9 to TRBJ2-7, with unresolved D. This CDR3 has 13 residues. Deletions cut 3 bases from V and 7 bases from J, with 14 bases between. Germline V gene sequence: CDR1 SGDLS, CDR2 YYNGEE.